These 21 T cell receptor beta chains originate from one sample sequenced in a study of blood T cell repertoires in COVID-19. Assay: immunoSEQ multiplex PCR; the TCRdb copy retains only in-frame clones and omits some. The data contain 25,000 to 30,000 clones, around 72% of them singletons. The sample consisted of peripheral blood. The receptors were sampled from a boy between 2 and 10 years old with active or convalescent COVID-19.

In this sample, this clone turned up once. This sequence joins TRBV5-6 and TRBJ2-3, with TRBD2 identical over 10 bases. The CDR3 runs 14 residues. The germline CDR1 and CDR2 sequences are SGHDT and YYEEEE. This CDR3 is CATRLAGATDTQYF. In nucleotides, the CDR3 is TGTGCGACACGTCTAGCGGGGGCCACAGATACGCAGTATTTT.

The genes are TRBV6-1 and TRBJ2-1; TRBD1 matches at 7 bases. With V trimmed by 4 bases and J by 5 bases, 8 bases remained unmatched. The CDR3 extends over 15 amino acids. CDR1 MNHNS and CDR2 SASEGT come from the germline V gene. CDR3 sequence (DNA): TGTGCCAGCAGTGTAGCCAGGGGGTTTAACAATGAGCAGTTCTTC. This gives the protein CASSVARGFNNEQFF.

The chain employs TRBV4-1 and TRBJ2-3; D may be TRBD2 (5 bases). V was shortened by 1 base and J by 0 bases, with 11 bases between the two germline ends. Germline values: CDR1 MGHRA, CDR2 YSYEKL. The CDR3 totals 16 residues. In DNA, the CDR3 is TGCGCCAGCAGCCAAGCGGGGTCATACAGCACAGATACGCAGTATTTT. It encodes CASSQAGSYSTDTQYF.

The chain is built from TRBV5-1 and TRBJ2-7; tentatively, D is TRBD1 (6 bases). This CDR3 contains 16 residues. The ends were cut back, 4 bases at V and 4 bases at J, with 21 bases in the middle. The germline V gene encodes CDR1 SGHRS and CDR2 YFSETQ. As DNA, the CDR3 is TGCGCCAGCAGCCCAGGCCCTGGGTACGGGACATACGAGCAGTACTTC. Encoded protein: CASSPGPGYGTYEQYF.

This clone showed up just once. The chain carries TRBV12-5 and TRBJ1-1; TRBD1 agrees at 11 bases. The V gene end was trimmed by 6 bases and the J gene end by 5 bases; junction bases not matched to a gene: 8. The germline V gene encodes CDR1 LGHNT and CDR2 FRNRAP. The CDR3 has 15 residues. CDR3 DNA: TGTGCTAGTGGAGATCCGGGACAGGGGGGGACTGAAGCTTTCTTT. Translating it yields CASGDPGQGGTEAFF.

By frequency in the sample, this clone is medium-sized (0.01 to 0.1%). The CDR3 DNA sequence: TGTGCCAGCAGCGAGGGACTAGCGGGAGACTACGAGCAGTACTTC. Amino acid sequence: CASSEGLAGDYEQYF. The V call is TRBV9, the J call TRBJ2-7; 14 bases map to TRBD2. Germline V gene sequence: CDR1 SGDLS, CDR2 YYNGEE. Unmatched junction bases numbered 2, after V lost 3 bases and J lost 3 bases. The CDR3 totals 15 residues.

The chain joins TRBV11-2 to TRBJ1-3; 7 positions match TRBD1. In germline, CDR1 is SGHAT, CDR2 FQNNGV. V lost 5 bases to trimming and J lost 3 bases; unmatched junction nucleotides: 4. The CDR3 runs to 14 residues. The CDR3 bases are TGTGCCAGCAGCCCCGACAGGGTTGGAAACACCATATATTTT. It codes for CASSPDRVGNTIYF.

The CDR3 nucleotides are TGTGCCAGCAGCTTGTCTCTGGGCGGGAGCACAGATACGCAGTATTTT. Amino acids: CASSLSLGGSTDTQYF. V usage is TRBV5-6 and J usage is TRBJ2-3; tentatively, D is TRBD2 (5 bases). The V end was cut by 1 base, the J end by 0 bases, with 12 bases between. The germline V gene encodes CDR1 SGHDT and CDR2 YYEEEE. The CDR3 extends over 16 amino acids.

The V gene is TRBV5-8, the J gene TRBJ1-2, with D tentatively TRBD1 (5 bases). V was pared by 6 bases and J by 8 bases, with 20 bases between. From germline, CDR1 is SGHTS and CDR2 YDEGEE. The CDR3 is 14 residues long. CDR3 region: CASIINPQGWGYTF. In nucleotides, the CDR3 is TGTGCCAGCATCATTAATCCGCAGGGTTGGGGCTACACCTTC. The full variable domain, with the rest looked up from reference TRBV5-8 and TRBJ1-2, is EAGVTQSPTHLIKTRGQQATLRCSPISGHTSVYWYQQALGLGLQFLLWYDEGEERNRGNFPPRFSGRQFPNYSSELNVNALELEDSALYLCASIINPQGWGYTFGSGTRLTVV.

This clone showed up many times. V usage is TRBV11-3 and J usage is TRBJ2-2, with 11 bases matching TRBD2. V lost 5 bases and J lost 0; bases outside the gene matches: 11. The CDR3 loop spans 19 amino acids. Germline V gene data show CDR1 as SGHNT and CDR2 as YENEEA. The CDR3 nucleotides are TGTGCCAGCAGCGCCCCGACTAGCGGGGATCCTACGAACACCGGGGAGCTGTTTTTT. This encodes CASSAPTSGDPTNTGELFF. The whole variable domain, remainder taken from reference TRBV11-3 and TRBJ2-2, is EAGVVQSPRYKIIEKKQPVAFWCNPISGHNTLYWYLQNLGQGPELLIRYENEEAVDDSQLPKDRFSAERLKGVDSTLKIQPAELGDSAVYLCASSAPTSGDPTNTGELFFGEGSRLTVL.

This clone was picked up one time. V and J are TRBV15 and TRBJ1-1; D uncertain. This CDR3 is built from 15 residues. Per germline, CDR1 LNHNV and CDR2 YYDKDF (reference sequence). The germline V and J ends were trimmed by 2 bases and 3 bases, with 13 bases remaining between them. The CDR3 protein is CATSRSGRVHTEAFF. The CDR3 region has the DNA TGTGCCACCAGCAGATCGGGTCGGGTGCACACTGAAGCTTTCTTT. Drawing the rest from reference TRBV15 and TRBJ1-1, the complete variable domain is DAMVIQNPRYQVTQFGKPVTLSCSQTLNHNVMYWYQQKSSQAPKLLFHYYDKDFNNEADTPDNFQSRRPNTSFCFLDIRSPGLGDTAMYLCATSRSGRVHTEAFFGQGTRLTVV.

This rearrangement joins TRBV19 to TRBJ1-6; D not resolved. Trimming took off 1 base at V and 8 bases at J, with 6 bases between the two ends. The CDR3 loop spans 13 amino acids. The germline V gene encodes CDR1 LNHDA and CDR2 SQIVND (reference sequence). The CDR3 DNA is TGTGCCAGTAGTATAGTCCAGGATTCACCCCTCCACTTT. Translation: CASSIVQDSPLHF.

The CDR3 region has the DNA TGTGCCAGCAACGGAGACCCGGCGGCTGAAGCTTTCTTT. It specifies CASNGDPAAEAFF. This chain joins TRBV2 and TRBJ1-1; the D is unclear. CDR1 and CDR2 from the germline V gene are SNHLY and FYNNEI. This CDR3 has 13 amino acids. The ends were cut back, 7 bases at V and 6 bases at J, with 15 bases in the middle.

V and J are TRBV5-1 and TRBJ2-2, with a weak D call TRBD1 (7 bases). The CDR3 has 14 amino acids. CDR1 is SGHRS, CDR2 YFSETQ, per germline. V dropped 5 bases and J dropped 7 bases, with 15 bases sitting between them. DNA for the CDR3: TGCGCCAGCAGACCCGGACAGGAGGGCGGGGAGCTGTTTTTT. Protein sequence: CASRPGQEGGELFF. The full variable domain, rest sourced from reference TRBV5-1 and TRBJ2-2, is KAGVTQTPRYLIKTRGQQVTLSCSPISGHRSVSWYQQTPGQGLQFLFEYFSETQRNKGNFPGRFSGRQFSNSRSEMNVSTLELGDSALYLCASRPGQEGGELFFGEGSRLTVL.

J is TRBJ2-3 and V is TRBV28; TRBD2 might be the D (5 bases). Trimming took off 5 bases at V and 4 bases at J, with 19 bases between the two ends. Germline V gene sequence: CDR1 MDHEN, CDR2 SYDVKM. The CDR3 extends over 16 amino acids. The CDR3 sequence: CASSLWTPGISDTQYF. The CDR3 nucleotides are TGTGCCAGCAGTCTCTGGACTCCAGGTATTTCAGATACGCAGTATTTT. The whole variable domain, filled in from reference TRBV28 and TRBJ2-3, reads DVKVTQSSRYLVKRTGEKVFLECVQDMDHENMFWYRQDPGLGLRLIYFSYDVKMKEKGDIPEGYSVSREKKERFSLILESASTNQTSMYLCASSLWTPGISDTQYFGPGTRLTVL.

The chain couples TRBV7-9 to TRBJ2-7; no firm D call. The CDR3 spans 13 residues. V dropped 1 base and J dropped 4 bases, with 8 bases sitting between them. Germline V CDR1 and CDR2: SEHNR, FQNEAQ (reference sequence). This chain's CDR3 is CASSLEYLYEQYF. CDR3 in DNA: TGTGCCAGCAGCTTAGAATATCTTTACGAGCAGTACTTC.

This clone was detected only a few times. The chain recombines TRBV3-1 (or the pseudogene TRBV3-2) with TRBJ2-7, with 14 nucleotides matching TRBD2. The V segment lost 4 bases and the J segment 6 bases; nucleotides outside the gene matches: 11. The CDR3 sequence is 17 residues long. Germline CDR1 reads LGHDT; CDR2 reads YNNKEL (reference sequence). CDR3 protein: CASSRAGTSGRFLEQYF. Here the CDR3 DNA reads TGTGCCAGCAGCCGGGCCGGGACTAGCGGGAGATTCCTCGAGCAGTACTTC.

This clone was observed a handful of times. The chain links TRBV2 to TRBJ1-2; 9 bases fit TRBD1. The CDR3 runs to 13 residues. Per germline, CDR1 SNHLY and CDR2 FYNNEI. Trimming at V came to 9 bases and at J to 4 bases, leaving 6 bases not matched to a gene. CDR3 in amino acids: CARTRTGVYGYTF. CDR3 bases: TGTGCCAGAACCAGGACAGGGGTCTATGGCTACACCTTC.

This clone was detected only a few times. The chain has TRBV18 and TRBJ1-3; unclear D gene. The CDR3 has 16 residues. V was shortened by 3 bases and J by 1 base, with 13 bases between the two germline ends. CDR1 and CDR2 from the germline V gene are KGHSH and LQKENI. CDR3 nucleotides: TGTGCCAGCTCACCTAAAGAGGTCTTATCTGGAAACACCATATATTTT. Translation: CASSPKEVLSGNTIYF.

The rearrangement joins TRBV14 to TRBJ1-6; D possibly corresponds to TRBD1 (5 bases). Between the trimmed V and J ends, which lost 0 bases and 7 bases, there was a span of 13 bases. CDR1 is SGHDN, CDR2 FVKESK, per germline. CDR3 length: 16 amino acids. Here the CDR3 reads CASSQDMGGVNSPLHF. The CDR3 nucleotides are TGTGCCAGCAGCCAAGATATGGGGGGGGTGAATTCACCCCTCCACTTT.

The chain combines TRBV21-1 with TRBJ2-1; TRBD1 is the table's D call, not checked against the DNA. TRBV21-1 is described as a pseudogene. The CDR3 runs 14 residues. This chain's CDR3 is CASSATGKLSEQFF. CDR3 nucleotides: TGTGCCAGCAGCGCTACAGGAAAACTCTCCGAGCAGTTCTTC.